This TCR beta chain was recorded in a study of T cell responses to AZD1222 COVID-19 vaccine. Using immunoSEQ multiplex PCR, the repertoire was profiled, and TCRdb retains in-frame clones only, with some absent. In the table there are 95,000 to 100,000 clones, 65% to 85% of which are singletons. Trimming left V 7 bases short and J 2 bases short, with 21 bases between. This CDR3 comprises 16 residues. In germline, CDR1 is SGHNT, CDR2 YENEEA. The genes are TRBV11-3 and TRBJ2-7; D gene unclear. The specimen comprised peripheral blood, sampled 28 days after the second AZD1222 dose. The sequence derives from an adult who received the AZD1222 COVID-19 vaccine. The CDR3 region has the DNA TGTGCCAGCACCGCCCCTACTTCCACCGATGCCTACGAGCAGTACTTC. It is translated as CASTAPTSTDAYEQYF.